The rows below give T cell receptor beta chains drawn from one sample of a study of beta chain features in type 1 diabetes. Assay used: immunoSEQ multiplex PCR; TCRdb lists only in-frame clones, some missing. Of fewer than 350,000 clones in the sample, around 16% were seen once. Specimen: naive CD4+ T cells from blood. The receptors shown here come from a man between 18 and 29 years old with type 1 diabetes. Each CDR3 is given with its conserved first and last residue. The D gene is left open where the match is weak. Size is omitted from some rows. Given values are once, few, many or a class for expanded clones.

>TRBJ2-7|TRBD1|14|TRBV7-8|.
CASSARDRSYEQYF
TGTGCCAGCAGCGCGAGGGACAGAAGCTACGAGCAGTACTTC
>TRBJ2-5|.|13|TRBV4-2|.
CARLVVIKETQYF
TGTGCCAGACTAGTCGTAATTAAAGAGACCCAGTACTTC
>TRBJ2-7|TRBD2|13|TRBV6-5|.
CAVRGGTTYEQYF
TGTGCGGTGCGCGGGGGGACCACCTACGAGCAGTACTTC
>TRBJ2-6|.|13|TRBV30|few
CAWRQSGANVLTF
TGTGCCTGGAGACAGTCTGGGGCCAACGTCCTGACTTTC
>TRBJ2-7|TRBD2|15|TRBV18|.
CASSVLAGAEYEQYF
TGTGCCAGCTCAGTCCTAGCGGGAGCTGAGTACGAGCAGTACTTC
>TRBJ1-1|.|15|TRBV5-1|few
CASSLGGAVVTEAFF
TGCGCCAGCAGCTTGGGGGGCGCGGTCGTCACTGAAGCTTTCTTT
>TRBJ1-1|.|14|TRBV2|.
CASSVVRVHTEAFF
TGTGCCAGCAGTGTGGTCAGGGTTCACACTGAAGCTTTCTTT
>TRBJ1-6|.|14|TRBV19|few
CASSEDTGNSPLHF
TGTGCCAGTAGTGAAGACACGGGGAATTCACCCCTCCACTTT
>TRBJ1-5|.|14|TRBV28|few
CASSPRGQGRPQHF
TGTGCCAGCAGTCCGCGGGGGCAGGGTAGGCCCCAGCATTTT
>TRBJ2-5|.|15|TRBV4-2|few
CASSQGDRVQETQYF
TGTGCCAGCAGCCAAGGAGACAGAGTCCAAGAGACCCAGTACTTC
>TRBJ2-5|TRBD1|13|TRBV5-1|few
CASSLTGDETQYF
TGCGCCAGCAGCTTAACAGGGGACGAGACCCAGTACTTC
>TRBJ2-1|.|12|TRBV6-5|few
CASGDRSNEQFF
TGTGCCAGCGGCGACAGGAGCAATGAGCAGTTCTTC
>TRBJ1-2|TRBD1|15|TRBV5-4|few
CASSPSGTGHYGYTF
TGTGCCAGCAGCCCGAGTGGGACAGGGCACTATGGCTACACCTTC
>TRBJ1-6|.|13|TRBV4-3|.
CASSQESASPLHF
TGCGCCAGCAGCCAAGAATCCGCGTCTCCCCTCCACTTT
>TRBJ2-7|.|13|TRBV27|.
CASRTRGAYEQYF
TGTGCCAGCAGGACGCGGGGAGCCTACGAGCAGTACTTC
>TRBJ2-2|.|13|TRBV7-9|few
CASSLGAAGELFF
TGTGCCAGCAGCTTAGGCGCTGCCGGGGAGCTGTTTTTT
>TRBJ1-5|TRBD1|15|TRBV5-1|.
CASSLGTGGRQPQHF
TGCGCCAGCAGCTTGGGGACAGGGGGCCGTCAGCCCCAGCATTTT
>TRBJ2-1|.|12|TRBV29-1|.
CSVLQGGNEQFF
TGCAGCGTCCTACAAGGAGGCAATGAGCAGTTCTTC
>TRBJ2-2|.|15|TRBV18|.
CASSPLNQGRGELFF
TGTGCCAGCTCACCGCTCAACCAGGGTCGCGGGGAGCTGTTTTTT
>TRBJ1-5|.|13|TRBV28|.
CAGGTHSNQPQHF
TGTGCCGGCGGGACCCATAGCAATCAGCCCCAGCATTTT
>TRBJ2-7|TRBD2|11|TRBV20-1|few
CSEGSGGEQYF
TGCAGTGAGGGTTCGGGGGGCGAGCAGTACTTC
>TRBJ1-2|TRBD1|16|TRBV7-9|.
CASSLAFDRGHYGYTF
TGTGCCAGCAGCTTAGCGTTCGACAGGGGGCACTATGGCTACACCTTC
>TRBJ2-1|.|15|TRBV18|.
CASSPLLARQYEQFF
TGTGCCAGCTCACCACTTCTAGCGCGGCAATATGAGCAGTTCTTC
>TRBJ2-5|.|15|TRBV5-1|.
CASSPVSRGLETQYF
TGCGCCAGCAGCCCTGTGTCCAGGGGTTTGGAGACCCAGTACTTC
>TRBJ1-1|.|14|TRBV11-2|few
CASSFNPGYTEAFF
TGTGCCAGCAGCTTTAATCCGGGATACACTGAAGCTTTCTTT
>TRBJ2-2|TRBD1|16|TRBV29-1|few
CSVTGTGGQITGELFF
TGCAGCGTTACCGGGACAGGGGGCCAAATTACCGGGGAGCTGTTTTTT
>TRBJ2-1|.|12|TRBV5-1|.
CASSLQDNEQFF
TGCGCCAGCAGCTTGCAGGACAATGAGCAGTTCTTC
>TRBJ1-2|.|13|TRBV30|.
CARRSQSLYGYTF
TGTGCCCGGAGGTCTCAAAGCCTCTATGGCTACACCTTC
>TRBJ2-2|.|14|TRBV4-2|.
CASSQEIASGELFF
TGTGCCAGCAGCCAAGAAATAGCTAGCGGGGAGCTGTTTTTT
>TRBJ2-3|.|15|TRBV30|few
CAWSSQGMGTDTQYF
TGTGCCTGGAGTTCCCAGGGGATGGGGACAGATACGCAGTATTTT
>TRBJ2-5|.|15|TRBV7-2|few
CASLPRARIQETQYF
TGTGCCAGCCTACCGAGAGCACGAATTCAAGAGACCCAGTACTTC
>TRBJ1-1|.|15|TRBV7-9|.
CASSLLGSGDTEAFF
TGTGCCAGCAGCTTATTGGGTTCAGGGGACACTGAAGCTTTCTTT
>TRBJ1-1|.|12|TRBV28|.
CASSLDSPGAFF
TGTGCCAGCAGCCTTGACAGCCCCGGGGCTTTCTTT
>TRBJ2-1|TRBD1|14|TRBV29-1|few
CSSRDRHTYNEQFF
TGCAGCTCGAGGGACAGGCACACCTACAATGAGCAGTTCTTC
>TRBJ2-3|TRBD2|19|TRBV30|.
CAWQKGTFYPGGRTDTQYF
TGTGCCTGGCAGAAGGGAACCTTTTATCCGGGGGGGCGCACAGATACGCAGTATTTT
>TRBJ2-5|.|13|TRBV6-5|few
CASRRTNQETQYF
TGTGCCAGCAGGCGGACAAATCAAGAGACCCAGTACTTC
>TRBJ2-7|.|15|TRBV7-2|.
CASSLGGGTALEQYF
TGTGCCAGCAGCTTAGGGGGGGGCACTGCCCTCGAGCAGTACTTC
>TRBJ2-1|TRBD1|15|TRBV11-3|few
CASSLGGQGQNEQFF
TGTGCCAGCAGCTTAGGGGGACAGGGCCAAAATGAGCAGTTCTTC
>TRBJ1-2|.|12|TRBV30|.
CAWSRVLYGYTF
TGTGCCTGGAGTAGAGTCTTATATGGCTACACCTTC
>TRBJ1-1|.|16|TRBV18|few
CASSPPNGAMNTEAFF
TGTGCCAGCTCACCACCAAATGGGGCCATGAACACTGAAGCTTTCTTT
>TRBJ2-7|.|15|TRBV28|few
CASSQGWINSYEQYF
TGTGCCAGCAGTCAGGGGTGGATTAACTCCTACGAGCAGTACTTC